This TCR beta chain was profiled in a study of control samples from healthy donors and cancer patients (dated by TCRdb to the early 2020s). With respect to this clone: The target of this receptor is not known. Base qualities are not recorded, but no much larger clone differs from it by a single base.

Trimming costs V 2 bases and J 7 bases, and their ends lie 9 bases apart. From a lookup of the germline V gene, CDR1 and CDR2 are MGHDK and SYGVNS. The CDR3, from cysteine to phenylalanine, totals 13 residues. The retained sequence is limited to the CDR3, 39 bases, with the frame set at the first base. Library preparation was by the immunoSEQ multiplex PCR assay. The clones in this table, taken by TCRdb from immuneACCESS, are in-frame only. Not every clone is retained; where verified, under half of the shortfall comes from an unresolved V gene, and the cause of the rest is unknown. The sample table shows 100,000 to 150,000 clones, and approximately 90% are seen once. About 9% of the sample lies in the top ten.

This clonotype originated in a man younger than 35 in good health. This chain joins TRBV25-1 to TRBJ1-5, with the D gene not confidently named. The material sequenced was blood. For the CDR3, the sequence is CASSEQMGQPQHF. The nucleotide sequence is TGTGCCAGCAGTGAACAGATGGGCCAGCCCCAGCATTTT.